These T cell receptor beta chains were read from a single sample in a study of blood T cells in healthy people across ages. Via MiXCR, TCRdb re-called the 5' RACE reads, giving one row per CDR3 protein. The table includes roughly 640,000 distinct CDR3 sequences, under 30% detected once. The sequenced sample was blood. Receptors were obtained from a woman over 75 in good health. Each CDR3 is given with its conserved first and last residue. The D gene is left open where the match is weak. Rows give clone size only sometimes, using once, few, many, or a class for an expanded clone.

>many|TRBV20-1|TRBD2|TRBJ2-1
TGCAGTGCTAGTCACGGGGGGTCCGTCCTCAGTGGGCAGTTCTTC
CSASHGGSVLSGQFF
>many|TRBV15|TRBD1|TRBJ1-4
TGTGCCGTGGAGGACAGGGGGCGCGGGTCCTTGTTTTTT
CAVEDRGRGSLFF
>once|TRBV12-3/TRBV12-4|TRBD2|TRBJ2-3
TGTGCCAGCAGTTGGAGCGGGGGGATCACAGATACGCAGTATTTT
CASSWSGGITDTQYF
>many|TRBV7-2|NA|TRBJ2-5
TGTGCCAGCAGCCTCGGACTGAGGTACCAAGAGACCCAGTACTTC
CASSLGLRYQETQYF
>NA|TRBV18|TRBD2|TRBJ2-7
TGTGCCAGCTCACGTACTAGCGGGATCTCCTACGAGCAGTACTTC
CASSRTSGISYEQYF
>few|TRBV5-6|TRBD1|TRBJ1-1
TGTGCCAGCAGCCCGGGACAGGGGGCAGCTGACACTGAAGCTTTCTTT
CASSPGQGAADTEAFF
>NA|TRBV7-9|NA|TRBJ2-3
TGTGCCAGCAGCTTAGCGTTGGTGGGGGGCACAGATACGCAGTATTTT
CASSLALVGGTDTQYF
>many|TRBV5-1|TRBD2|TRBJ2-2
TGCGCCAGCAGCCCGGGGAGGGCCAACACCGGGGAGCTGTTTTTT
CASSPGRANTGELFF
>many|TRBV13|NA|TRBJ2-3
TGTGCCAGCAGCTTATTGGCTACACCAGCCCGGGATACGCAGTATTTT
CASSLLATPARDTQYF
>many|TRBV27|TRBD1|TRBJ2-5
TGTGCCAGCAGTTTATGGAGACAGGGAAGTGAGACCCAGTACTTC
CASSLWRQGSETQYF
>many|TRBV5-1|NA|TRBJ2-3
TGCGCCAGCAGCTTTAGTCAAGAGTTTGGCGGACACACAGATACGCAGTATTTT
CASSFSQEFGGHTDTQYF
>few|TRBV19|NA|TRBJ1-5
TGTGCCAGTAGTATTATCGGGAATCAGCCCCAGCATTTT
CASSIIGNQPQHF
>NA|TRBV5-1|TRBD2|TRBJ2-1
TGCGCCAGCCAATTGGGGGGGAGCTCCTACAATGAGCAGTTCTTC
CASQLGGSSYNEQFF
>many|TRBV5-5|NA|TRBJ1-2
TGTGCCAGCAGCTTGTCCGGAGGGGCTAACTATGGCTACACCTTC
CASSLSGGANYGYTF
>many|TRBV7-2|NA|TRBJ2-2
TGTGCCAGCAGTCGAGGGGGGACCGGGGAGCTGTTTTTT
CASSRGGTGELFF
>many|TRBV20-1|NA|TRBJ1-2
TGCAGTGCTAGACCGCAATCAGGCAGGGAAGGCTACACCTTC
CSARPQSGREGYTF
>NA|TRBV4-3|NA|TRBJ1-4
TGCGCCAGCAGCCGGACCAGGGAGGAAAAACTGTTTTTT
CASSRTREEKLFF
>NA|TRBV28|NA|TRBJ1-5
TGTGCCAGCAGGTTTGAGAGCCACAATCAGCCCCAGCATTTT
CASRFESHNQPQHF
>NA|TRBV20-1|NA|TRBJ2-4
TGCAGTGCTAGAGCCCGGCTAACTTCCAGGGCGAAGGCCAAAAACATTCAGTACTTC
CSARARLTSRAKAKNIQYF
>many|TRBV29-1|TRBD1|TRBJ2-5
TGCAGCGTGGGGGACAGGGCACAAGAGACCCAGTACTTC
CSVGDRAQETQYF
>many|TRBV7-3|TRBD2|TRBJ2-7
TGTGCCAGCAGCCCCGCGGGGGGGATCACCGAGCAGTACTTC
CASSPAGGITEQYF
>many|TRBV6-5|TRBD1|TRBJ2-1
TGTGCCAGCAGTCGGGGACAGGGTTGGAATGAGCAGTTCTTC
CASSRGQGWNEQFF
>NA|TRBV29-1|NA|TRBJ1-2
TGCAGCGTTGAATTTCGGGGTCCCTATGGCTACACCTTC
CSVEFRGPYGYTF
>few|TRBV20-1|NA|TRBJ2-7
TGCAGTGCTAGGGCCGAAGGGACTCCTACCTACGAGCAGTACTTC
CSARAEGTPTYEQYF